This T cell receptor (beta chain) was identified in a study of cytotoxic CD8 clonotypes in ibrutinib-treated CLL (TCRdb year 2021). As for the study more broadly: The cohort included approximately 15 treatment-naive and about a dozen relapsed/refractory patients; about 18 were IGHV unmutated. Partial responses were observed in about 24 patients and complete responses in 2; after a median follow-up of 68 months, remission was maintained in 15 or so patients and progression was observed in about twelve. The response samples were drawn at a median of 12 months into treatment, with a range of roughly 6 to 36 months. An average of about 250,000 productive templates and some 100,000 productive rearrangements was obtained per sample. Of the approximately 86 participants in the trial, 26 had longitudinal samples available. Cryopreserved peripheral blood mononuclear cells were collected before treatment, at response, and at either disease progression or sustained remission.

On this clone itself: This clone's antigen is unknown. There are no base qualities to consult, and no much larger clone falls within one base.

On a MiSeq, deep resolution sequencing aimed for a depth between 1 in 1 million and 1 in 200,000 T cells, with each clonotype covered around 9.2x on average. The immunoSEQ hsTCRB Kit was used to generate TCR beta libraries. The original pipeline was this. The data were analyzed with ImmunoSEQ Analyzer and ImmunoSEQ Data Assistant, and V, D and J gene assignments followed IMGT definitions. Clonality, which ranges from 0 to 1, was calculated as one minus the normalized Shannon entropy of productive rearrangement frequencies. Only overrepresented clonotypes making up at least 0.05% of each patient's repertoire were included in the public clonotype analysis. Repertoires from some 13 age-matched healthy donors in immuneACCESS were used as clonality controls. TCRdb stores this immuneACCESS table with in-frame sequences only. Part of the clones is absent; in the studies checked, under half of the shortfall reflects unresolved V genes, and no reason is known for the rest. The D gene and trimming were derived from the DNA, and the V and J assignments and clone size from that table. Here the sample has about 9,000 clones; 60% to 80% occur a single time. The ten largest clonotypes hold more than 30% of the sample.

Approximately 2 micrograms of genomic DNA were extracted from cryopreserved PBMCs for TCR beta library preparation. Longitudinal blood samples from CLL patients on ibrutinib monotherapy were analyzed using high-throughput TCR beta sequencing. The patients took part in an open-label, single-center phase 2 trial of ibrutinib monotherapy. Results the study describes overall, beyond this receptor: Baseline clonality was found to be higher than that of age-matched healthy donors and was strongly correlated with circulating CD8+ T-cell counts. Clonality rose at ibrutinib response, remained stable during sustained remission, and dropped back toward baseline at progression. Sustained-remission and progressing patients did not have matched sampling times, and lymph node repertoires were not examined. Public clonotypes were rare and either shrank or stayed stable during treatment, and the rise in clonality at ibrutinib response reflected expansion of private clonotypes.

The germline V gene sets CDR1 to MNHNS and CDR2 to SASEGT. V and J are trimmed by 5 bases and 6 bases, and the gene matches miss 9 bases of the junction. CDR3 length: 14 amino acids, cysteine to phenylalanine. The entry retains the CDR3 DNA only, 42 bases that are in frame from base 1. Here the chain combines TRBV6-1 and TRBJ2-7; a stretch of 8 junction bases matches TRBD1. The specimen comprised PBMCs, sampled before ibrutinib treatment. The receptor comes from a human donor with chronic lymphocytic leukemia. Here is the DNA: TGTGCCAGCAGTACACGGACAGGGTCCACCGAGCAGTACTTC. Its protein reads: CASSTRTGSTEQYF.